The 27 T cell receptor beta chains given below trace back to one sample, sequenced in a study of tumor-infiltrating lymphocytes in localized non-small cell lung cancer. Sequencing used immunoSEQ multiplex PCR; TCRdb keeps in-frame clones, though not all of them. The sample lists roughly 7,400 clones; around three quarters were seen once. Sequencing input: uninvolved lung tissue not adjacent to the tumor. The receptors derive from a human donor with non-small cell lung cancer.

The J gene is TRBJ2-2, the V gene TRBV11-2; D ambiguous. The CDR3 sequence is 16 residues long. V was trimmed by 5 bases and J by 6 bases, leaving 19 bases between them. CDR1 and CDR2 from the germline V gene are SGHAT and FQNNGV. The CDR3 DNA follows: TGTGCCAGCAGCCAAGGGCAGAACAGAGGCCCCGGGGAGCTGTTTTTT. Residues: CASSQGQNRGPGELFF.

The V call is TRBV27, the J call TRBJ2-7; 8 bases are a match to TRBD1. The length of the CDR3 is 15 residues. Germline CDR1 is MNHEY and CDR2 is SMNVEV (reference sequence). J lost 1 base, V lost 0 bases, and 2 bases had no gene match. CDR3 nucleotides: TGTGCCAGCAGTTTATCCGGGACAGGTTCCTACGAGCAGTACTTC. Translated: CASSLSGTGSYEQYF.

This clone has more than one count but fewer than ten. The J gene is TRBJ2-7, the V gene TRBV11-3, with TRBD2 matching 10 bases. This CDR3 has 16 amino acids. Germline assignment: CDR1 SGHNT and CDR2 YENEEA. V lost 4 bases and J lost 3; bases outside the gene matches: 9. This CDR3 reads CASSSNLAGDYYEQYF. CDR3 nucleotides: TGTGCCAGCAGCTCGAACCTAGCGGGAGACTACTACGAGCAGTACTTC.

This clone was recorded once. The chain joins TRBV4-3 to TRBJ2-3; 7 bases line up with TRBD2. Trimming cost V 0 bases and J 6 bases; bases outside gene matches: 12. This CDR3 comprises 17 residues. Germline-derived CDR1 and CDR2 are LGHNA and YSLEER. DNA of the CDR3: TGCGCCAGCAGCCAAGATGGGAGCGGGACGGGTCGGGATACGCAGTATTTT. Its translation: CASSQDGSGTGRDTQYF.

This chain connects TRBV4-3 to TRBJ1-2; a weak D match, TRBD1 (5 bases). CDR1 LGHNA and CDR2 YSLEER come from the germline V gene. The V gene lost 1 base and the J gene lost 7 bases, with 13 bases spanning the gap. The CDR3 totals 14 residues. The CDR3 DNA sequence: TGCGCCAGCAGCCAAGTAGGGGTGATGGTTGGCTACACCTTC. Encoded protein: CASSQVGVMVGYTF.

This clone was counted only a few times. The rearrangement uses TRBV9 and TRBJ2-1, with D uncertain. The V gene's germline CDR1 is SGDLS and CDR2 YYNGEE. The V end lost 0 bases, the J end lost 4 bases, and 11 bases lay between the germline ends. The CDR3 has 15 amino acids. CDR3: CASSVGQALYNEQFF. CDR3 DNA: TGTGCCAGCAGCGTAGGTCAGGCGCTATACAATGAGCAGTTCTTC.

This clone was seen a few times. The CDR3 sequence is CASSLGVGEQYF. CDR3 nucleotides: TGTGCCAGCTCCTTGGGGGTTGGGGAGCAGTACTTC. The V and J genes are TRBV2 and TRBJ2-7; the D gene could be TRBD1 or TRBD2 (5 bases each). This CDR3 has 12 residues. Germline loops: CDR1 SNHLY, CDR2 FYNNEI. The V end was cut by 8 bases, the J end by 7 bases, with 15 bases between.

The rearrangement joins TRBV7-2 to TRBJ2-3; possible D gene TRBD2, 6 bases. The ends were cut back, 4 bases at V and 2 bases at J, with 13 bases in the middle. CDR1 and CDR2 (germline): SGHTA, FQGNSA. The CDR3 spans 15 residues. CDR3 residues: CASSSGAGLTDTQYF. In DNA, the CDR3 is TGTGCCAGCAGCTCCGGGGCGGGACTCACAGATACGCAGTATTTT.

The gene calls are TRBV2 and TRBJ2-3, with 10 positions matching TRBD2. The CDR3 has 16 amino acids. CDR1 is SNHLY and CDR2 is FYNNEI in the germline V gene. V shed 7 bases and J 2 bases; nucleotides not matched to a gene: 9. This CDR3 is CASTKTSGSPTDTQYF. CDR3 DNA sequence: TGTGCCAGCACCAAGACTAGCGGGTCTCCCACAGATACGCAGTATTTT.

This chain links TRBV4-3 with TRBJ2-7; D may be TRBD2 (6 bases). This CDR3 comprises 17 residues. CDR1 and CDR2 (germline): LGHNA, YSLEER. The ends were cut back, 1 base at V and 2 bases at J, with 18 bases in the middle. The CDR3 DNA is TGCGCCAGCAGCCAAGGGGCGGGCGGGACGTACGCCTACGAGCAGTACTTC. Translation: CASSQGAGGTYAYEQYF.

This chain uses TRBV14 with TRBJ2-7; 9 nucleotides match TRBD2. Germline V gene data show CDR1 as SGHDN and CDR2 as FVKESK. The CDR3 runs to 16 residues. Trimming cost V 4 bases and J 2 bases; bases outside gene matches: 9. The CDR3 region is CASSRTTSGPTYEQYF. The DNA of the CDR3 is TGTGCCAGCAGCCGGACAACTAGCGGGCCCACCTACGAGCAGTACTTC. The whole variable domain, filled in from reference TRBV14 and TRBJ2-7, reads EAGVTQFPSHSVIEKGQTVTLRCDPISGHDNLYWYRRVMGKEIKFLLHFVKESKQDESGMPNNRFLAERTGGTYSTLKVQPAELEDSGVYFCASSRTTSGPTYEQYFGPGTRLTVT.

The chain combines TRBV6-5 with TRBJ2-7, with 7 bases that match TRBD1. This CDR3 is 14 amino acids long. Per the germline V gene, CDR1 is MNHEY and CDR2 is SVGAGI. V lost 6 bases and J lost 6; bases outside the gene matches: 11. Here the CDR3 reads CASSLTRGKSEQYF. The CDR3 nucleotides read TGTGCCAGCAGCCTCACCAGGGGGAAAAGCGAGCAGTACTTC.

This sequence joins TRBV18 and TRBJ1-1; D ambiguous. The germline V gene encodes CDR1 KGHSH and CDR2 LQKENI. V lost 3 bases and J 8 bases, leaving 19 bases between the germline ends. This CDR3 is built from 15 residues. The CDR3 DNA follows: TGTGCCAGCTCACCTATCCTGATAGGAGCTGAAGAAGCTTTCTTT. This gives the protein CASSPILIGAEEAFF.

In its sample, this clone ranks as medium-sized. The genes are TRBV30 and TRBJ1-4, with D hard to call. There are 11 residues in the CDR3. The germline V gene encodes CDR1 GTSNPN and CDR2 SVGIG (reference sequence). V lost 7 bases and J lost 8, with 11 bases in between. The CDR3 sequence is CAYPQGEKLFF. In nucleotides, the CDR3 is TGTGCCTACCCTCAAGGGGAAAAACTGTTTTTT.

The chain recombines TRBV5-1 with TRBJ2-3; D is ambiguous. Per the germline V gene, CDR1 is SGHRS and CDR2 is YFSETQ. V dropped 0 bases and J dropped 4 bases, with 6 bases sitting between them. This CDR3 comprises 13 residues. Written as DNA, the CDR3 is TGCGCCAGCAGCTTGGCTGCGGCAGATACGCAGTATTTT. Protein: CASSLAAADTQYF.

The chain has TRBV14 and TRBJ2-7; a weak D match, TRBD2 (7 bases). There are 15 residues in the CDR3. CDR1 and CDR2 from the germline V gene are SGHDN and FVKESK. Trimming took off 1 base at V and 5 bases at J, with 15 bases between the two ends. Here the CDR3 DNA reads TGTGCCAGCAGCCAAGGGCGGGGGCCTCGCGACGAGCAGTACTTC. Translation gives CASSQGRGPRDEQYF.

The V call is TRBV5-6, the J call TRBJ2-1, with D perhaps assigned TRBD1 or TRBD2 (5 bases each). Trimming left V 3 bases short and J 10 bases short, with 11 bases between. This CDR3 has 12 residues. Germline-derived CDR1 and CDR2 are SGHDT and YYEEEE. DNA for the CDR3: TGTGCCAGCAGCTCTAGGGACGGGGAGCAGTTCTTC. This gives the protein CASSSRDGEQFF. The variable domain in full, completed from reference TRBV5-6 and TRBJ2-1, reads DAGVTQSPTHLIKTRGQQVTLRCSPKSGHDTVSWYQQALGQGPQFIFQYYEEEERQRGNFPDRFSGHQFPNYSSELNVNALLLGDSALYLCASSSRDGEQFFGPGTRLTVL.

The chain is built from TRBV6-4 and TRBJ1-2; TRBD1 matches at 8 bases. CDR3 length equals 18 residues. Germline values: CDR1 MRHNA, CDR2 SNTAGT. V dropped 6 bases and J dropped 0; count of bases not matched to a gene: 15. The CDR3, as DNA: TGTGCCAGCAGGATAGATACAGGGGGAAAGCCAGCTAACTATGGCTACACCTTC. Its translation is CASRIDTGGKPANYGYTF.

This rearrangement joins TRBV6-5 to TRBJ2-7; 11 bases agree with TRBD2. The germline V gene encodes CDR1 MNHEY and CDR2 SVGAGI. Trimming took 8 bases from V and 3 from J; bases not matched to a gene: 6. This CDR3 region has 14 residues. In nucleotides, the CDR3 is TGTGCCAGCGGACAAACTAGCGGGAGCTACGAGCAGTACTTC. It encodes CASGQTSGSYEQYF.

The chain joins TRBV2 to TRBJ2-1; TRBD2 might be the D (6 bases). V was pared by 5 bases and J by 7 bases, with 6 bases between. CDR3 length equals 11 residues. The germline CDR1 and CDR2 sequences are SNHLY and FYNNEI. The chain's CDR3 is CASSSGNEQFF. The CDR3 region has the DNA TGTGCCAGCAGTAGCGGGAATGAGCAGTTCTTC.

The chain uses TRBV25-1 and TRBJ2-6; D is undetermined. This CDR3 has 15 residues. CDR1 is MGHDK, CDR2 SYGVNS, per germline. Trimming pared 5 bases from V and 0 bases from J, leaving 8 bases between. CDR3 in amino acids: CASSRPGSGANVLTF. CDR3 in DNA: TGTGCCAGCAGTAGACCGGGCTCTGGGGCCAACGTCCTGACTTTC.

CDR3 coding DNA: TGTGCCAGCAGCGGTAGTGCGGCTAGCGGGAGTCAGACAGATACGCAGTATTTT. Amino acid sequence: CASSGSAASGSQTDTQYF. The chain joins TRBV9 to TRBJ2-3, with TRBD2 matching 10 bases. Germline V lookup: CDR1 SGDLS, CDR2 YYNGEE. This CDR3 has 18 amino acids. V lost 3 bases to trimming and J lost 3 bases; unmatched junction nucleotides: 13.

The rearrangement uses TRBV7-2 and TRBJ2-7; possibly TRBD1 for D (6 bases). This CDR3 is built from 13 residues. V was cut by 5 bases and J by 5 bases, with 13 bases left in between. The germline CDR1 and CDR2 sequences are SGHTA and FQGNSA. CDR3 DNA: TGTGCCAGCAGCCCCAGACAGGTTCACGAGCAGTACTTC. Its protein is CASSPRQVHEQYF.

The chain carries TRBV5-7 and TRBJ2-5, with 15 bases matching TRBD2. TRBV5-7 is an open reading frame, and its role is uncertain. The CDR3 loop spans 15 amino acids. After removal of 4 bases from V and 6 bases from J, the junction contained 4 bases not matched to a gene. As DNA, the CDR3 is TGTGCCAGCAGCCTAGGACTAGCGGGAGGGAAGACCCAGTACTTC. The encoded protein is CASSLGLAGGKTQYF.

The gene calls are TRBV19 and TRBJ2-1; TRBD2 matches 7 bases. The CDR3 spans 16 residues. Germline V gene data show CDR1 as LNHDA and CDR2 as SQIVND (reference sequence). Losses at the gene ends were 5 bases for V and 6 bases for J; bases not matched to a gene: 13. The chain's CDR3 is CASSALAGVIFNEQFF. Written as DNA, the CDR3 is TGTGCCAGTAGTGCCCTCGCGGGAGTAATATTCAATGAGCAGTTCTTC.

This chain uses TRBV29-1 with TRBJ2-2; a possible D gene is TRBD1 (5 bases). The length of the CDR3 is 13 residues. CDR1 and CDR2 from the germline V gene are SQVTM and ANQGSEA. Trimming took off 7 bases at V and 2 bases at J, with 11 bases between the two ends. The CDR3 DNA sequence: TGCAGCGCGACAGTGTACAACACCGGGGAGCTGTTTTTT. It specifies CSATVYNTGELFF.

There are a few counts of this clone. This CDR3 reads CASSGRDRLTDTQYF. CDR3 nucleotides: TGTGCCAGCAGCGGCCGGGACAGGTTGACAGATACGCAGTATTTT. This chain links TRBV9 with TRBJ2-3, with 8 bases matching TRBD1. J lost 3 bases, V lost 3 bases, and 6 bases had no gene match. Germline V lookup: CDR1 SGDLS, CDR2 YYNGEE. This CDR3 has 15 amino acids. Full variable domain (rest looked up from reference TRBV9 and TRBJ2-3): DSGVTQTPKHLITATGQRVTLRCSPRSGDLSVYWYQQSLDQGLQFLIQYYNGEERAKGNILERFSAQQFPDLHSELNLSSLELGDSALYFCASSGRDRLTDTQYFGPGTRLTVL.